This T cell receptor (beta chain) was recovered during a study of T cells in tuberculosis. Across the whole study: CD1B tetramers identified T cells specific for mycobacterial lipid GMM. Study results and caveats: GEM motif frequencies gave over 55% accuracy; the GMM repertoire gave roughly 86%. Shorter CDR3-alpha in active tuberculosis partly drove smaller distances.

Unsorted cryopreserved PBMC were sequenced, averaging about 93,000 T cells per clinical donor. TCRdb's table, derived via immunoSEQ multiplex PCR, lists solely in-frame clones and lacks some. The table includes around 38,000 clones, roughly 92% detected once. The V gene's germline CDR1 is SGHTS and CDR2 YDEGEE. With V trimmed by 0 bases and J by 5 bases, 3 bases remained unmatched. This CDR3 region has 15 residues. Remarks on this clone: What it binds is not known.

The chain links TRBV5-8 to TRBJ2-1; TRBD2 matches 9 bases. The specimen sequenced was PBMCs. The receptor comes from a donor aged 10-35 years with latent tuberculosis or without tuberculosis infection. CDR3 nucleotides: TGTGCCAGCAGCTTGGAGGGACTAGCCCACAATGAGCAGTTCTTC. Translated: CASSLEGLAHNEQFF.